Presented here are 25 T cell receptor beta chains from one specimen sequenced in a study of identical twins. One entry per CDR3 protein results from TCRdb running MiXCR on the 5' RACE reads. The table has 550,000 to 700,000 distinct CDR3 sequences, nearly 10% seen once; the top ten hold 2.5% to 3.5%. These data also featured in a second study, about yellow fever vaccine responses in identical twins.

Sequencing input: PBMCs. The receptors come from a young woman in good health.

This clonotype has just a few counts. J is TRBJ2-5 and V is TRBV7-2; D is uncertain. With 1 base removed from V and 0 bases from J, the gap between germline ends came to 15 bases. Germline CDR1 and CDR2: SGHTA and FQGNSA. This CDR3 comprises 17 residues. The DNA for the CDR3 is TGTGCCAGCAGCTTAGTTGGGTTGGCGGTGTACCAAGAGACCCAGTACTTC. This translates into CASSLVGLAVYQETQYF. The variable domain in full, completed from reference TRBV7-2 and TRBJ2-5, reads GAGVSQSPSNKVTEKGKDVELRCDPISGHTALYWYRQSLGQGLEFLIYFQGNSAPDKSGLPSDRFSAERTGGSVSTLTIQRTQQEDSAVYLCASSLVGLAVYQETQYFGPGTRLLVL.

This clonotype occurred a few times. The chain uses TRBV28 and TRBJ1-4; TRBD1 might be the D (5 bases). This CDR3 spans 13 amino acids. Per the germline V gene, CDR1 is MDHEN and CDR2 is SYDVKM. V lost 9 bases and J lost 8, with 16 bases in between. CDR3 coding DNA: TGTGCCAGTAGAGAGGGGTTTTCGGAAAAACTGTTTTTT. Amino acids: CASREGFSEKLFF.

This clonotype has only a few counts. This CDR3 is CASSNLTSLPYNEQFF. In DNA form, the CDR3 reads TGTGCCAGCAGCAATCTAACTAGCCTTCCCTACAATGAGCAGTTCTTC. The J gene is TRBJ2-1, the V gene TRBV21-1; TRBD2, the D gene given by the table, was not confirmed from the DNA. TRBV21-1 is listed as a pseudogene. The CDR3 sequence is 16 residues long.

This clonotype came up a few times. V gene TRBV18 combines with J gene TRBJ2-5, with TRBD2 as a possible D gene (6 bases). The V and J ends lost 4 bases and 2 bases respectively, with 14 bases between them. Germline assignment: CDR1 KGHSH and CDR2 LQKENI. This CDR3 has 15 residues. The CDR3 nucleotides read TGTGCCAGCTCACAACAAGACGGGACTCAAGAGACCCAGTACTTC. Protein product: CASSQQDGTQETQYF. The entire variable domain, with the rest obtained from reference TRBV18 and TRBJ2-5, is as follows: NAGVMQNPRHLVRRRGQEARLRCSPMKGHSHVYWYRQLPEEGLKFMVYLQKENIIDESGMPKERFSAEFPKEGPSILRIQQVVRGDSAAYFCASSQQDGTQETQYFGPGTRLLVL.

The V and J genes are TRBV29-1 and TRBJ2-2; 10 positions match TRBD1. The CDR3 has 14 residues. Trimming removed 7 bases from V and 3 bases from J; junction bases left unmatched: 5. In germline, CDR1 is SQVTM, CDR2 ANQGSEA. The CDR3 region has the DNA TGCAGCGCTGGGGACAGGGGATACACCGGGGAGCTGTTTTTT. Amino acid sequence: CSAGDRGYTGELFF.

There are many counts of this clonotype. This chain links TRBV27 with TRBJ2-5, with TRBD2 matching over 12 bases. Germline V lookup: CDR1 MNHEY, CDR2 SMNVEV (reference sequence). CDR3 size: 15 residues. The J segment lost 5 bases and the V segment lost 4 bases, leaving 5 bases of the junction unmatched. The CDR3 DNA is TGTGCCAGCAGTTCCCTAGCGGGGGGGCGTGAGACCCAGTACTTC. Encoded protein: CASSSLAGGRETQYF.

This clonotype occurred a few times. The chain uses TRBV4-1 and TRBJ2-2, with 7 nucleotides matching TRBD2. V shed 0 bases and J 3 bases; nucleotides not matched to a gene: 7. This CDR3 comprises 17 residues. Germline CDR1 is MGHRA and CDR2 is YSYEKL. The CDR3 bases are TGCGCCAGCAGCCAAGAGGGGCGGGAGAGGGACACCGGGGAGCTGTTTTTT. Amino acid sequence: CASSQEGRERDTGELFF.

This clonotype was recorded many times. The chain carries TRBV20-1 and TRBJ2-3, with 8 bases aligning to TRBD2. Germline V gene sequence: CDR1 DFQATT, CDR2 SNEGSKA (reference sequence). CDR3 length: 15 residues. V trimming: 6 bases; J trimming: 0 bases; junction bases outside the gene matches: 8. The CDR3 region has the DNA TGCAGTGCCAAACGGGGGGGGCCGAGCACAGATACGCAGTATTTT. Residues: CSAKRGGPSTDTQYF.

The gene calls are TRBV6-2 or TRBV6-3 and TRBJ2-1; weak D call: TRBD1 (5 bases). V dropped 4 bases and J dropped 0 bases, with 16 bases sitting between them. Germline-derived CDR1 and CDR2 are MNHEY and SVGEGT. The CDR3 totals 17 residues. CDR3 bases: TGTGCCAGCAGTTCCCCTAGGGGTAAAGGCTCCTACAATGAGCAGTTCTTC. It encodes CASSSPRGKGSYNEQFF.

This clonotype was observed many times. The chain recombines TRBV10-3 with TRBJ2-1; 9 bases map to TRBD2. Per germline, CDR1 ENHRY and CDR2 SYGVKD. Germline trimming cut 9 bases from V and 0 bases from J; bases unmatched to any gene: 6. The CDR3 runs 15 residues. CDR3 protein: CAIKEAGGSYNEQFF. In DNA, the CDR3 is TGTGCCATAAAGGAAGCGGGAGGCTCCTACAATGAGCAGTTCTTC.

A few counts support this clonotype. The chain couples TRBV18 to TRBJ2-3; the D call may be TRBD1 or TRBD2 (5 bases each). CDR1 and CDR2 (germline): KGHSH, LQKENI. CDR3 length: 16 amino acids. Trimming left V 0 bases short and J 1 base short, with 11 bases between. CDR3 nucleotide sequence: TGTGCCAGCTCACCACCCCTGCTGGGGGGCACAGATACGCAGTATTTT. Its protein is CASSPPLLGGTDTQYF.

Only a few counts were recorded for this clonotype. This chain uses TRBV3-1 with TRBJ1-2, with D perhaps TRBD1 (5 bases). This CDR3 comprises 18 residues. V dropped 0 bases and J dropped 0 bases, with 17 bases sitting between them. CDR1 is LGHDT and CDR2 is YNNKEL in the germline V gene (reference sequence). The CDR3 DNA reads as TGTGCCAGCAGCCAAGATTTAGAGGGGCCAGTTGCTAACTATGGCTACACCTTC. Translating gives CASSQDLEGPVANYGYTF.

The table lists this clonotype with many counts. The rearrangement joins TRBV2 to TRBJ2-7, with TRBD2 matching over 12 bases. CDR3 size: 14 residues. Trimming removed 4 bases from V and 4 bases from J; junction bases left unmatched: 2. Germline-derived CDR1 and CDR2 are SNHLY and FYNNEI. As DNA, the CDR3 is TGTGCCAGCAGTGGGGGACTAGCGGGTTACGAGCAGTACTTC. Translated, it gives CASSGGLAGYEQYF.

The sample holds many counts of this clonotype. The chain combines TRBV29-1 with TRBJ2-1, with D possibly called TRBD1 or TRBD2 (6 bases each). The ends were cut back, 6 bases at V and 4 bases at J, with 16 bases in the middle. From germline, CDR1 is SQVTM and CDR2 ANQGSEA. This CDR3 contains 14 residues. The CDR3 loop is CSVRRGTQYNEQFF. DNA of the CDR3: TGCAGCGTGCGGAGGGGGACCCAATACAATGAGCAGTTCTTC.

J is TRBJ2-2 and V is TRBV6-2 or TRBV6-3; TRBD2 agrees at 12 bases. Trimming cost V 5 bases and J 5 bases; bases outside gene matches: 6. This CDR3 is built from 16 residues. From germline, CDR1 is MNHEY and CDR2 SVGEGT. CDR3 nucleotide sequence: TGTGCCAGCAGTAGACTAGCGGGAGATGGAACCGGGGAGCTGTTTTTT. Translated, it gives CASSRLAGDGTGELFF.

V gene TRBV24-1 combines with J gene TRBJ2-3; D perhaps matches TRBD2 (5 bases). CDR1 is KGHDR and CDR2 is SFDVKD in the germline V gene. V lost 4 bases and J 3 bases, leaving 16 bases between the germline ends. This CDR3 is built from 16 residues. DNA of the CDR3: TGTGCCACCAGTGAAACTCCGGGATTCCAAACAGATACGCAGTATTTT. This gives the protein CATSETPGFQTDTQYF.

This clonotype was counted at least ten times. This sequence joins TRBV9 and TRBJ2-7; 8 nucleotides align to TRBD1. Trimming removed 1 base from V and 0 bases from J; junction bases left unmatched: 3. The CDR3 runs to 15 residues. The germline V gene encodes CDR1 SGDLS and CDR2 YYNGEE. The CDR3, as DNA: TGTGCCAGCAGCGTATCGGGACAGGCCTCCTACGAGCAGTACTTC. This translates into CASSVSGQASYEQYF.

V is TRBV29-1 and J is TRBJ2-1; D possibly corresponds to TRBD2 (6 bases). CDR1 and CDR2 (germline): SQVTM, ANQGSEA. The CDR3 totals 14 residues. Between the trimmed V and J ends, which lost 7 bases and 4 bases, there was a span of 17 bases. DNA for the CDR3: TGCAGCGCCCAAGCTGGGGGGAGGTACAATGAGCAGTTCTTC. This translates into CSAQAGGRYNEQFF.

This clonotype was detected ten times or more. CDR3 nucleotides: TGCAGCGTTTATAGTCATAGAGGGTGGGACACTGAAGCTTTCTTT. This encodes CSVYSHRGWDTEAFF. This chain links TRBV29-1 with TRBJ1-1; no firm D call. Germline V gene lookup returns CDR1 SQVTM and CDR2 ANQGSEA. The CDR3 consists of 15 residues. V lost 5 bases, J lost 3 bases, and 19 bases lay in between.

This clonotype was seen ten or more times. The genes are TRBV24-1 and TRBJ2-3; D may be TRBD1 (6 bases). Trimming left V 3 bases short and J 1 base short, with 7 bases between. This CDR3 has 14 residues. Germline CDR1 reads KGHDR; CDR2 reads SFDVKD. The CDR3: CATSDPGGTDTQYF. DNA of the CDR3: TGTGCCACCAGTGATCCAGGGGGCACAGATACGCAGTATTTT.

This clonotype was seen just once. The CDR3 sequence is CASSIRGVGQFF. CDR3 nucleotide sequence: TGTGCCAGTAGTATTAGGGGCGTGGGGCAGTTCTTC. This chain links TRBV19 with TRBJ2-1; maybe TRBD1 (5 bases). Deletions cut 3 bases from V and 12 bases from J, with 12 bases between. The CDR3 length is 12 residues. CDR1 and CDR2 from the germline V gene are LNHDA and SQIVND (reference sequence).

The chain has TRBV13 and TRBJ2-3; TRBD1 is a possible D gene (5 bases). Germline CDR1 and CDR2: PRHDT and FYEKMQ (reference sequence). Trimming cost V 0 bases and J 0 bases, with 10 bases left between them. The CDR3 has 16 residues. CDR3 residues: CASSLGTDTSTDTQYF. The DNA for the CDR3 is TGTGCCAGCAGCTTAGGGACAGATACTAGCACAGATACGCAGTATTTT. Supplemented by reference TRBV13 and TRBJ2-3, the full variable domain reads AAGVIQSPRHLIKEKRETATLKCYPIPRHDTVYWYQQGPGQDPQFLISFYEKMQSDKGSIPDRFSAQQFSDYHSELNMSSLELGDSALYFCASSLGTDTSTDTQYFGPGTRLTVL.

V usage is TRBV12-3 or TRBV12-4 and J usage is TRBJ2-7, with 7 bases matching TRBD2. This CDR3 region has 13 residues. With 7 bases clipped from V and 2 bases from J, the junction kept 5 bases outside the gene matches. The CDR3 nucleotides are TGTGCCAGCACCCCGGGGAGGGCCTACGAGCAGTACTTC. Translating gives CASTPGRAYEQYF.

This clonotype occurred a few times. The chain carries TRBV6-2 or TRBV6-3 and TRBJ2-5; unclear D gene. The CDR3 consists of 14 residues. Germline V CDR1 and CDR2: MNHEY, SVGEGT. V dropped 7 bases and J dropped 3 bases, with 15 bases sitting between them. CDR3 sequence: CASTAAALKETQYF. CDR3 DNA: TGTGCCAGCACGGCAGCCGCACTCAAAGAGACCCAGTACTTC.

The sample holds a few counts of this clonotype. CDR3 in DNA: TGTGCCAGTAGTATAGACCTCCGAGTCACTGGTGGTACGCAGTATTTT. Amino acid sequence: CASSIDLRVTGGTQYF. The rearrangement joins TRBV19 to TRBJ2-3; no clear D. Germline V lookup: CDR1 LNHDA, CDR2 SQIVND (reference sequence). Trimming pared 0 bases from V and 8 bases from J, leaving 18 bases between. There are 16 residues in the CDR3. The full variable domain, in which reference TRBV19 and TRBJ2-3 provide the parts outside the CDR3, is DGGITQSPKYLFRKEGQNVTLSCEQNLNHDAMYWYRQDPGQGLRLIYYSQIVNDFQKGDIAEGYSVSREKKESFPLTVTSAQKNPTAFYLCASSIDLRVTGGTQYFGPGTRLTVL.